The clone carrying this T cell receptor beta chain has ten or more counts. Its matching antigen is unknown. CDR3 size: 19 residues. J lost 4 bases, V lost 5 bases, and 19 bases had no gene match. Germline V gene lookup returns CDR1 MDHEN and CDR2 SYDVKM. A quantitative 5'-RACE method, one with molecular barcodes, was used to make TCR beta libraries. TCRdb used MiXCR to reprocess the 5' RACE reads, holding one entry per CDR3 protein. The sample lists some 220,000 distinct CDR3 sequences; 10% were seen once. The source of the sample is a study of CD8 T cells in ankylosing spondylitis. General study findings and limits: Some motif variants were previously reported in reactive arthritis synovial fluid and blood. Significant enrichment of disease-linked clones was reported in matched ankylosing spondylitis synovial fluid.

This TCR was sampled from a male donor with ankylosing spondylitis or in good health (not recorded which). The chain is built from TRBV28 and TRBJ2-1, with TRBD2 identical over 8 bases. The sequenced sample was blood, either unsorted or a sorted T cell fraction (not recorded which). CDR3 bases: TGTGCCAGCAGTCTCGGCCTTCACAACTCAGCGGGAGTTTACAATGAGCAGTTCTTC. This codes for CASSLGLHNSAGVYNEQFF.